These 21 T cell receptor beta chains share one sample of origin, sequenced in a study of T cell repertoires in cytomegalovirus infection. The antigens of these receptors remain unknown. TCRdb ran MiXCR on the reads and lists one entry per CDR3 protein. The data show 50,000 or so distinct CDR3 sequences, over 15% seen once. Material: CD8+ T cells from cultured PBMCs, obtained from culture after CMV antigen stimulation. Receptors were obtained from a human donor in good health (CMV status not recorded). Some clones in this sample may be carry-over from other donors' samples.

This chain connects TRBV12-3 or TRBV12-4 to TRBJ2-5; D is undetermined. Trimming cost V 7 bases and J 5 bases, with 8 bases left between them. The CDR3 sequence is 11 residues long. The DNA for the CDR3 is TGTGCCAGCACCTTGGGTGAGACCCAGTACTTC. This translates into CASTLGETQYF.

V is TRBV14 and J is TRBJ2-3; tentative D call: TRBD2 (6 bases). Looked up from germline, CDR1 is SGHDN and CDR2 is FVKESK. Trimming removed 2 bases at V and 1 base at J, with 13 bases between. This CDR3 has 16 amino acids. CDR3 region: CASSQPSTGGTDTQYF. CDR3 coding DNA: TGTGCCAGCAGCCAACCGTCGACGGGAGGCACAGATACGCAGTATTTT.

This clonotype was seen only a few times. The chain couples TRBV7-2 to TRBJ2-2; 7 bases map to TRBD1. V shed 5 bases and J 1 base; nucleotides not matched to a gene: 7. CDR1 and CDR2 (germline): SGHTA, FQGNSA. This CDR3 comprises 16 residues. The CDR3, as DNA: TGTGCCAGCAGCCCTAGGACAGGAATGAACACCGGGGAGCTGTTTTTT. The encoded protein is CASSPRTGMNTGELFF.

This rearrangement joins TRBV24-1 to TRBJ1-2, with a weak D call TRBD1 (5 bases). The CDR3 is 13 amino acids. Trimming removed 7 bases from V and 4 bases from J, with 12 bases in between. Germline V gene data show CDR1 as KGHDR and CDR2 as SFDVKD. The CDR3 region has the DNA TGTGCCACCAGGGGAAAGGACATCTATGGCTACACCTTC. Translation: CATRGKDIYGYTF.

This clonotype has more than one count but fewer than ten. Here the CDR3 reads CASSLPGPQGTQYF. In nucleotides, the CDR3 is TGTGCCAGCAGTTTACCCGGGCCCCAGGGGACCCAGTACTTC. V and J are TRBV28 and TRBJ2-5; D might be TRBD1 (5 bases). The CDR3 extends over 14 amino acids. CDR1 is MDHEN, CDR2 SYDVKM, per germline. V shed 2 bases and J shed 7 bases, with 14 bases lying between them.

The gene calls are TRBV6-5 and TRBJ1-5; D not certain. CDR3 length: 15 amino acids. The germline V gene has CDR1 MNHEY and CDR2 SVGAGI. The ends were cut back, 5 bases at V and 0 bases at J, with 11 bases in the middle. DNA for the CDR3: TGTGCCAGCAGTGAAGAGGGCGGTAGCAATCAGCCCCAGCATTTT. This codes for CASSEEGGSNQPQHF.

On this clonotype itself: An end of the junction does not agree with germline; a read error may underlie this. The V call is TRBV6-6, the J call TRBJ2-7; weak D call: TRBD2 (5 bases). Germline V gene lookup returns CDR1 MNHNY and CDR2 SVGAGI (reference sequence). The CDR3 runs to 15 residues. The CDR3 DNA reads TGTGACAGCAGTGACCCGTCCGGGATCTCCTACGAGCAGTACTTC. Translation gives CDSSDPSGISYEQYF.

This clonotype has at least ten counts. The V gene is TRBV28, the J gene TRBJ2-1; D possibly corresponds to TRBD2 (6 bases). The germline CDR1 and CDR2 sequences are MDHEN and SYDVKM. Trimming shortened V by 3 bases and J by 0 bases, and 15 bases separated the two germline ends. The CDR3 is 17 residues long. This chain's CDR3 is CASSFLAGSSSYNEQFF. CDR3 sequence (DNA): TGTGCCAGCAGTTTTTTGGCGGGATCAAGCTCCTACAATGAGCAGTTCTTC.

This rearrangement joins TRBV7-9 to TRBJ2-1; 10 bases map to TRBD1. CDR3 length: 15 residues. V lost 7 bases, J lost 8 bases, and 11 bases stayed unmatched. CDR1 SEHNR and CDR2 FQNEAQ come from the germline V gene (reference sequence). The CDR3 nucleotides read TGTGCCAGCACCACGCCGGGACAGGGGCGGGATGAGCAGTTCTTC. Its protein product is CASTTPGQGRDEQFF.

This chain joins TRBV7-2 and TRBJ2-1; no reliable D call. This CDR3 has 13 residues. V was pared by 4 bases and J by 5 bases, with 9 bases between. The germline V gene has CDR1 SGHTA and CDR2 FQGNSA. For the CDR3, the DNA is TGTGCCAGCAGCTGGGGTTTTGACAATGAGCAGTTCTTC. Amino acids: CASSWGFDNEQFF. Supplemented by reference TRBV7-2 and TRBJ2-1, the full variable domain reads GAGVSQSPSNKVTEKGKDVELRCDPISGHTALYWYRQSLGQGLEFLIYFQGNSAPDKSGLPSDRFSAERTGGSVSTLTIQRTQQEDSAVYLCASSWGFDNEQFFGPGTRLTVL.

In its sample, this clonotype was seen many times. The chain links TRBV7-8 to TRBJ2-7; 11 nucleotides agree with TRBD2. V gave up 1 base and J gave up 3 bases; unmatched junction bases: 8. Germline CDR1 is SGHVS and CDR2 is FQNEAQ. This CDR3 is 17 amino acids long. The CDR3 spells CASSLVVAGGNIYEQYF. The CDR3 DNA reads as TGTGCCAGCAGCTTAGTAGTAGCGGGAGGGAACATCTACGAGCAGTACTTC.

J is TRBJ2-2 and V is TRBV11-2; the match to TRBD1 covers 9 bases. This CDR3 spans 19 amino acids. Germline CDR1 is SGHAT and CDR2 is FQNNGV. V dropped 3 bases and J dropped 1; count of bases not matched to a gene: 12. For the CDR3, the DNA is TGTGCCAGCAGCTTCCGAAAGGGACAGGGAAGGTTGAACACCGGGGAGCTGTTTTTT. Translating it yields CASSFRKGQGRLNTGELFF. Together with reference TRBV11-2 and TRBJ2-2, the CDR3 gives the full variable domain: EAGVAQSPRYKIIEKRQSVAFWCNPISGHATLYWYQQILGQGPKLLIQFQNNGVVDDSQLPKDRFSAERLKGVDSTLKIQPAKLEDSAVYLCASSFRKGQGRLNTGELFFGEGSRLTVL.

The chain links TRBV7-2 to TRBJ1-1, with D unclear. The length of the CDR3 is 13 residues. V lost 4 bases to trimming and J lost 4 bases, with 10 bases between them. CDR1 and CDR2 (germline): SGHTA, FQGNSA. This CDR3 is CASSYTASTEAFF. The CDR3 DNA is TGTGCCAGCAGCTACACAGCTTCCACTGAAGCTTTCTTT.

This clonotype occurred a few times. This chain uses TRBV18 with TRBJ2-2; D is ambiguous. CDR1 KGHSH and CDR2 LQKENI come from the germline V gene. Trimming stripped 5 bases from V and 6 bases from J, with 7 bases between. The CDR3 is 12 amino acids. The CDR3 sequence is CASSSRPGELFF. The CDR3 DNA reads TGTGCCAGCTCATCCCGGCCCGGGGAGCTGTTTTTT.

This chain links TRBV6-1 with TRBJ2-5; the match to TRBD2 covers 8 bases. CDR1 is MNHNS, CDR2 SASEGT, per germline. The CDR3 runs to 15 residues. V dropped 10 bases and J dropped 6; count of bases not matched to a gene: 16. Written as DNA, the CDR3 is TGTGCCACCTCCCGACGGGGGGGGGGGGCAAAGACCCAGTACTTC. This codes for CATSRRGGGAKTQYF.

This clonotype was detected only a few times. This chain uses TRBV28 with TRBJ1-1, with no clear D. V lost 4 bases and J 3 bases, leaving 12 bases between the germline ends. The CDR3 runs to 14 residues. Per the germline V gene, CDR1 is MDHEN and CDR2 is SYDVKM. The CDR3: CASSSPLSHTEAFF. CDR3 nucleotides: TGTGCCAGCAGTTCCCCCTTGTCGCACACTGAAGCTTTCTTT.

The rearrangement joins TRBV2 to TRBJ2-1, with TRBD2 identical over 10 bases. This CDR3 has 14 residues. CDR1 SNHLY and CDR2 FYNNEI come from the germline V gene. Losses at the gene ends were 7 bases for V and 2 bases for J; bases not matched to a gene: 2. CDR3 sequence: CASNGLAAYNEQFF. For the CDR3, the DNA is TGTGCCAGCAATGGACTAGCGGCCTACAATGAGCAGTTCTTC.

The chain recombines TRBV27 with TRBJ1-1; weak D call: TRBD1 (5 bases). Germline V gene data show CDR1 as MNHEY and CDR2 as SMNVEV (reference sequence). The CDR3 contains 13 residues. With 8 bases removed from V and 0 bases from J, the gap between germline ends came to 10 bases. Here the CDR3 DNA reads TGTGCCAGCGGGCTAGGGGTGAACACTGAAGCTTTCTTT. Its protein is CASGLGVNTEAFF.

This clonotype was recorded at least ten times. The V call is TRBV10-3, the J call TRBJ2-2; D unresolved. Germline CDR1 is ENHRY and CDR2 is SYGVKD. CDR3 length: 15 residues. Trimming took off 2 bases at V and 3 bases at J, with 10 bases between the two ends. CDR3 coding DNA: TGTGCCATCAGTGAGGGGTTTTCCGACACCGGGGAGCTGTTTTTT. It encodes CAISEGFSDTGELFF.

The chain couples TRBV6-4 to TRBJ2-3, with TRBD2 matching over 13 bases. The length of the CDR3 is 14 residues. J lost 6 bases, V lost 3 bases, and 0 bases had no gene match. Germline CDR1 MRHNA, CDR2 SNTAGT. The DNA for the CDR3 is TGTGCCAGCAGTGAACTAGCGGGGGGGGATACGCAGTATTTT. This sequence encodes CASSELAGGDTQYF.

This clonotype was recorded once. The chain combines TRBV4-3 with TRBJ1-1, with a tentative D call TRBD1 (6 bases). V was cut by 0 bases and J by 0 bases, with 8 bases left in between. CDR1 and CDR2 (germline): LGHNA, YSLEER. This CDR3 has 15 amino acids. The CDR3 DNA is TGCGCCAGCAGCCAAGACCAGGGGATGAACACTGAAGCTTTCTTT. The encoded protein is CASSQDQGMNTEAFF.